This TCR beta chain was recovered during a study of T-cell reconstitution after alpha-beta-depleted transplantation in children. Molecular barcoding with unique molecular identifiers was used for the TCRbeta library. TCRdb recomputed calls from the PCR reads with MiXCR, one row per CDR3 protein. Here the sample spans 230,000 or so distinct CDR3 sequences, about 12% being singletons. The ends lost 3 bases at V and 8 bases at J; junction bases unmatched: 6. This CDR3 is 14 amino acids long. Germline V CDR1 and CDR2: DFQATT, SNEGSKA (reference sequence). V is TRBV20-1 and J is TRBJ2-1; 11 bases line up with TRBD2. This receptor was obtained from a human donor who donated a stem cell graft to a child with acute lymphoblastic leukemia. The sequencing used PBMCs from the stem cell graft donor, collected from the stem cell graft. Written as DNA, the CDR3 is TGCAGTGCTAGTTGGGTAGCGGGGGGGGATGAGCAGTTCTTC. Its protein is CSASWVAGGDEQFF.